This T cell receptor beta chain appears in the sequencing data of a study of blood T cell repertoires in COVID-19. The wider study: Acute-phase and convalescent COVID-19 samples originated in the United States, Italy and Spain. T cells, B-cell-depleted T cells, or PBMCs provided the cDNA or gDNA that served as material.

Germline assignment: CDR1 LNHDA and CDR2 SQIVND (reference sequence). The CDR3 runs 18 residues. Trimming took off 6 bases at V and 4 bases at J, with 25 bases between the two ends. This clone was picked up one time. In the authors' workflow: Amplification from reference gene primers served as the basis for estimated nucleated cell counts. This table comes from immunoSEQ multiplex PCR, and its TCRdb copy is limited to in-frame clones, with some not included. V and J calls and clone size are copied from that table; D and trimming were computed from the DNA. The profile shows hundreds of thousands of clones, just over 85% of them singletons.

Sequences were obtained from peripheral blood. The clonotype comes from an elderly man with acute or convalescent COVID-19. The gene calls are TRBV19 and TRBJ1-5, with D possibly matching TRBD1 (6 bases). The CDR3, as DNA: TGTGCCAGTAGCCGAAAGGGGGGGTTGGAAATTGGTAATCAGCCCCAGCATTTT. It translates to CASSRKGGLEIGNQPQHF.